The 21 T cell receptor beta chains listed next were all sequenced from one sample in a study of identical twins. From the 5' RACE reads, TCRdb called clonotypes with MiXCR, one entry per CDR3 protein. Of approximately 690,000 distinct CDR3 sequences in the sample, roughly 6% were seen once. The sequenced material came from naive T cells sorted from blood. These TCRs come from a man aged 18 to 35 in good health.

This clonotype was seen only a few times. The chain recombines TRBV7-2 with TRBJ1-6; 7 bases line up with TRBD1. V was clipped by 5 bases and J by 6 bases; unmatched bases: 10. CDR3 size: 16 residues. CDR1 and CDR2 (germline): SGHTA, FQGNSA. The CDR3 region has the DNA TGTGCCAGCAGCCCAACTACAGGGGATTTTAATTCACCCCTCCACTTT. Encoded protein: CASSPTTGDFNSPLHF.

In its sample, this clonotype was seen many times. This chain links TRBV20-1 with TRBJ2-5; tentatively, D is TRBD1 (5 bases). V dropped 4 bases and J dropped 3 bases, with 12 bases sitting between them. Germline V lookup: CDR1 DFQATT, CDR2 SNEGSKA (reference sequence). The CDR3 spans 13 residues. DNA of the CDR3: TGCAGTGCTAAGGGTCACAGGAAAGAGACCCAGTACTTC. This sequence encodes CSAKGHRKETQYF.

A few counts support this clonotype. The chain links TRBV7-9 to TRBJ2-2; unclear D gene. V was trimmed by 6 bases and J by 1 base, leaving 9 bases between them. The CDR3 totals 14 residues. The germline CDR1 and CDR2 sequences are SEHNR and FQNEAQ (reference sequence). CDR3 residues: CASRTSVNTGELFF. CDR3 coding DNA: TGTGCCAGCAGAACGTCGGTGAACACCGGGGAGCTGTTTTTT.

This clonotype came up a few times. The V call is TRBV6-6, the J call TRBJ2-1; D is possibly TRBD2 (6 bases). Germline V CDR1 and CDR2: MNHNY, SVGAGI (reference sequence). The length of the CDR3 is 11 residues. V shed 6 bases and J shed 10 bases, with 10 bases lying between them. The DNA of the CDR3 is TGTGCCAGCAGCATCCTAGCGGAGCAGTTCTTC. Amino acid sequence: CASSILAEQFF.

The chain links TRBV5-6 to TRBJ1-1; maybe TRBD1 (6 bases). V shed 1 base and J shed 4 bases, with 8 bases lying between them. The CDR3 totals 13 residues. The germline CDR1 and CDR2 sequences are SGHDT and YYEEEE. The CDR3 here is CASSLWGATEAFF. CDR3 DNA sequence: TGTGCCAGCAGCTTGTGGGGGGCCACTGAAGCTTTCTTT.

This clonotype appeared a few times. In nucleotides, the CDR3 is TGCGCCAGCAGCTCGGTACAGGGGGCCTACACTGAAGCTTTCTTT. This codes for CASSSVQGAYTEAFF. V gene TRBV5-1 combines with J gene TRBJ1-1; 9 bases are shared with TRBD1. The CDR3 runs to 15 residues. Germline CDR1 reads SGHRS; CDR2 reads YFSETQ. Trimming removed 3 bases from V and 3 bases from J; junction bases left unmatched: 6.

This rearrangement joins TRBV4-2 to TRBJ2-2; D perhaps matches TRBD1 (6 bases). The V gene lost 2 bases and the J gene lost 1 base, with 8 bases spanning the gap. The CDR3 runs to 15 residues. Germline V gene lookup returns CDR1 LGHNA and CDR2 YNFKEQ. CDR3 sequence reads: CASSQQTGNTGELFF. As DNA, the CDR3 is TGTGCCAGCAGCCAACAGACAGGGAACACCGGGGAGCTGTTTTTT.

This clonotype was detected a few times. The chain employs TRBV6-2 or TRBV6-3 and TRBJ2-3; TRBD2 is a possible D gene (6 bases). In germline, CDR1 is MNHEY, CDR2 SVGEGT. The CDR3 spans 15 residues. Trimming took off 5 bases at V and 2 bases at J, with 14 bases between the two ends. The CDR3 bases are TGTGCCAGCAGTCCCGGGACTTTTTACACAGATACGCAGTATTTT. Its protein product is CASSPGTFYTDTQYF.

This clonotype has ten or more counts. The gene calls are TRBV6-1 and TRBJ2-7; D possibly matches TRBD1 or TRBD2 (6 bases each). The CDR3 is made up of 13 amino acids. The V gene's germline CDR1 is MNHNS and CDR2 SASEGT. V lost 5 bases and J 6 bases, leaving 14 bases between the germline ends. The CDR3 spells CASSPRGAGEQYV. The DNA of the CDR3 is TGTGCCAGCAGTCCTAGGGGGGCCGGCGAGCAGTACGTC.

Here the CDR3 DNA reads TGTGCCAGCAGCTCCTTAGGAGGTAGCGGGAGGTTTGTC. Residues: CASSSLGGSGRFV. The chain carries TRBV7-2 and TRBJ2-7, with 10 nucleotides matching TRBD2. Per the germline V gene, CDR1 is SGHTA and CDR2 is FQGNSA. The CDR3 length is 13 residues.

This clonotype has at least ten counts. V is TRBV30 and J is TRBJ2-7, with a tentative D call TRBD1 (6 bases). Deletions cut 3 bases from V and 1 base from J, with 10 bases between. Germline V gene lookup returns CDR1 GTSNPN and CDR2 SVGIG (reference sequence). This CDR3 spans 13 amino acids. CDR3 amino acids: CAWRKTGSYEQYV. DNA of the CDR3: TGTGCCTGGAGGAAGACAGGTTCCTACGAGCAGTACGTC.

This clonotype has ten or more counts. The chain joins TRBV5-5 to TRBJ2-1; tentatively, D is TRBD1 or TRBD2 (7 bases each). The CDR3 covers 18 residues. Germline loops: CDR1 SGHKS, CDR2 YYEKEE (reference sequence). Trimming cost V 4 bases and J 8 bases, with 28 bases left between them. DNA of the CDR3: TGTGCCAGCAGCCTTACAGGGGTCGGAGCGGGATCATCCCATGAGCAGTTCTTC. This codes for CASSLTGVGAGSSHEQFF.

This clonotype was picked up many times. This chain uses TRBV29-1 with TRBJ2-1; D is perhaps TRBD1 (8 bases). Germline assignment: CDR1 SQVTM and CDR2 ANQGSEA. This CDR3 spans 15 amino acids. V lost 7 bases and J 4 bases, leaving 20 bases between the germline ends. The CDR3 sequence: CSGGQGGLGYNEQFF. The CDR3 nucleotides read TGCAGCGGCGGACAGGGCGGACTAGGGTACAATGAGCAGTTCTTC.

This clonotype was observed at least ten times. The chain combines TRBV7-8 with TRBJ2-5; 10 nucleotides line up with TRBD2. The CDR3 runs to 15 residues. Trimming cost V 1 base and J 1 base; bases outside gene matches: 0. From germline, CDR1 is SGHVS and CDR2 FQNEAQ. CDR3 DNA: TGTGCCAGCAGCTTAGGGACTAGCGGCCAAGAGACCCAGTACTTC. Protein: CASSLGTSGQETQYF.

This clonotype has ten or more counts. The V call is TRBV29-1, the J call TRBJ2-1, with D possibly TRBD1 on 6 matching bases. Germline V gives CDR1 SQVTM, CDR2 ANQGSEA. The CDR3 runs to 13 residues. V was shortened by 7 bases and J by 0 bases, with 10 bases between the two germline ends. CDR3 residues: CSGTASSYNEQFF. The CDR3 DNA is TGCAGCGGGACAGCGAGCTCCTACAATGAGCAGTTCTTC.

This clonotype was counted a few times. This rearrangement joins TRBV5-1 to TRBJ2-6; 8 bases are shared with TRBD1. Germline-derived CDR1 and CDR2 are SGHRS and YFSETQ. V shed 3 bases and J 0 bases; nucleotides not matched to a gene: 5. This CDR3 region has 17 residues. For the CDR3, the DNA is TGCGCCAGCAGCTGGGACAGGACCGCCTCTGGGGCCAACGTCCTGACTTTC. Residues: CASSWDRTASGANVLTF.

The chain is built from TRBV5-1 and TRBJ2-2; D perhaps matches TRBD2 (6 bases). The V gene lost 0 bases and the J gene lost 1 base, with 10 bases spanning the gap. This CDR3 is 16 amino acids long. The V gene's germline CDR1 is SGHRS and CDR2 YFSETQ. In DNA, the CDR3 is TGCGCCAGCAGCTTGGGCGCAGCGGGGAACACCGGGGAGCTGTTTTTT. Protein product: CASSLGAAGNTGELFF.

The J gene is TRBJ1-2, the V gene TRBV11-2; 7 nucleotides align to TRBD1. The germline V gene encodes CDR1 SGHAT and CDR2 FQNNGV. Unmatched junction bases numbered 10, after V lost 5 bases and J lost 4 bases. CDR3 length: 15 residues. This chain's CDR3 is CASSPPGQQPYGYTF. The DNA for the CDR3 is TGTGCCAGCAGCCCCCCGGGACAGCAGCCCTATGGCTACACCTTC.

This chain uses TRBV24-1 with TRBJ2-1; 8 nucleotides align to TRBD2. The CDR3 contains 15 residues. Germline trimming cut 2 bases from V and 3 bases from J; bases unmatched to any gene: 2. From germline, CDR1 is KGHDR and CDR2 SFDVKD. The CDR3 sequence: CATSDSGGLYNEQFF. In DNA form, the CDR3 reads TGTGCCACCAGTGATTCGGGGGGGCTCTACAATGAGCAGTTCTTC.

This sequence joins TRBV29-1 and TRBJ2-3, with 13 bases fitting TRBD2. Germline lookup yields CDR1 SQVTM and CDR2 ANQGSEA. The CDR3 length is 15 residues. V lost 6 bases, J lost 6 bases, and 9 bases stayed unmatched. CDR3 DNA sequence: TGCAGCGTATTTGGGACTAGCGGGGCCCCCGATACGCAGTATTTT. Its translation is CSVFGTSGAPDTQYF.

Worth noting for this clonotype: A much larger clonotype is one base distant, so this may be a read error. The rearrangement links TRBV29-1 to TRBJ2-1, with a tentative D call TRBD1 (6 bases). Germline CDR1 reads SQVTM; CDR2 reads ANQGSEA. The V end was cut by 6 bases, the J end by 12 bases, with 12 bases between. The CDR3 sequence is 10 residues long. In DNA form, the CDR3 reads TGCAGCGTACCAGGGGTGGGGCAGTTCTTC. Translation: CSVPGVGQFF.